This TCR beta chain was sequenced in a study of T-cell memory formation after mild COVID-19. About this clonotype itself: Its matching antigen is unknown. One end of the junction fails to match germline, which may point to a read error.

TCRdb ran MiXCR on the 5' RACE reads and lists one entry per CDR3 protein. The table records hundreds of thousands of distinct CDR3 sequences, approximately 21% of them present only once. CDR3 size: 20 residues. The germline CDR1 and CDR2 sequences are SQVTM and ANQGSEA. Broader study findings: Later expanders leaned CD4+, whereas day 15 to 85 contracting clones were balanced CD4/CD8. The study found contracting CD4+ clones mainly in CM and EM and contracting CD8+ clones in EMRA.

The chain has TRBV29-1 and TRBJ2-1; the match to TRBD2 covers 11 bases. This clonotype was sampled from an adult woman who had mild COVID-19 (a few samples of this study predate the infection). Cell type and time point are not known. The sequenced material came from PBMCs or a T cell subset sorted from them (not recorded which). CDR3: CSVQEGGTSGRTSSYNEQFF. The CDR3 DNA sequence: TGCAGCGTTCAAGAAGGGGGAACTAGCGGGAGAACAAGCTCCTACAATGAGCAGTTCTTC.